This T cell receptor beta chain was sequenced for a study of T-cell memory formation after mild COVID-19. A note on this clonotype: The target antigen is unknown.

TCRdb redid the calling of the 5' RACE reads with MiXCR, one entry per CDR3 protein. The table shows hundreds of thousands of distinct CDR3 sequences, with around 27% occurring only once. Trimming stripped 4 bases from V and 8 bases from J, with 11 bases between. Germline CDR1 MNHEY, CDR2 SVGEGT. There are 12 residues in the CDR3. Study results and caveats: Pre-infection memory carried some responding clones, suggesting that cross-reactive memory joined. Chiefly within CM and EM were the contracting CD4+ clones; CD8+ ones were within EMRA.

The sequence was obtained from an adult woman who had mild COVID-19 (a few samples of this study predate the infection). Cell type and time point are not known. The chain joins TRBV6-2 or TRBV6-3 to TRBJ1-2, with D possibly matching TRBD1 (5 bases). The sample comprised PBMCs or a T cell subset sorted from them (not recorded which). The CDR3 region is CASSFTGAGYTF. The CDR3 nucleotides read TGTGCCAGCAGTTTCACAGGCGCGGGCTACACCTTC.